The source of this T cell receptor (beta chain) is a study of blood T cell repertoires in COVID-19. As for the study in general: In each case, the material was cDNA or gDNA derived from T cells, B-cell-depleted T cells, or PBMCs.

Original methodology: Nucleated cell counts were estimated from reference gene primer amplification. Method: immunoSEQ multiplex PCR; TCRdb's copy keeps in-frame clones and lacks some. D and trimming were read from the DNA, whereas the V and J calls and clone size are those reported in that table. Of about 180,000 clones in the sample, under 85% were seen once. Sequencing was performed on peripheral blood. This clonotype was sampled from a woman aged 80 or over with acute or convalescent COVID-19.

The CDR3 loop reads CASSLSGVYGYTF. Written as DNA, the CDR3 is TGTGCCAGCAGTTTATCCGGGGTCTATGGCTACACCTTC. This chain uses TRBV27 with TRBJ1-2; D unresolved. CDR1 is MNHEY, CDR2 SMNVEV, per germline (reference sequence). V was cut by 0 bases and J by 4 bases, with 6 bases left in between. This CDR3 is 13 amino acids long.